Below are 15 T cell receptor beta chains sequenced from a single sample in a study of OX40 agonist ivuxolimab in advanced cancers. Libraries were prepared by immunoSEQ multiplex PCR; TCRdb keeps only in-frame clonotypes and omits some of them. This table has some 77,000 clones, approximately 85% appearing once. The input for sequencing was CD4+ or CD8+ T cells sorted from blood, taken in a trial of the OX40 agonist ivuxolimab. Source of these receptors: an adult with an advanced solid tumor such as melanoma, head and neck, liver or kidney cancer.

The CDR3 loop reads CASSLAGSTGELFF. In nucleotides, the CDR3 is TGTGCCAGCAGCTTAGCGGGCAGCACCGGGGAGCTGTTTTTT. The rearrangement uses TRBV11-2 and TRBJ2-2; no clear D. Germline V gene sequence: CDR1 SGHAT, CDR2 FQNNGV. V was pared by 1 base and J by 4 bases, with 7 bases between. The CDR3 extends over 14 amino acids.

This clone showed up just once. The chain joins TRBV29-1 to TRBJ2-5; D gene ambiguous. Germline assignment: CDR1 SQVTM and CDR2 ANQGSEA. This CDR3 has 10 amino acids. V lost 2 bases, J lost 5 bases, and 3 bases lay in between. The CDR3 nucleotides read TGCAGCGTTGAAAGGGAGACCCAGTACTTC. Translated, it gives CSVERETQYF. Full variable domain (rest looked up from reference TRBV29-1 and TRBJ2-5): SAVISQKPSRDICQRGTSLTIQCQVDSQVTMMFWYRQQPGQSLTLIATANQGSEATYESGFVIDKFPISRPNLTFSTLTVSNMSPEDSSIYLCSVERETQYFGPGTRLLVL.

The chain links TRBV7-3 to TRBJ1-2; D gene unclear. Trimming stripped 3 bases from V and 0 bases from J, with 5 bases between. CDR3 length: 13 amino acids. Per the germline V gene, CDR1 is SGHTA and CDR2 is FQGTGA. The CDR3 DNA is TGTGCCAGCAGCTTTGGGTCTAACTATGGCTACACCTTC. Translated: CASSFGSNYGYTF.

This chain links TRBV11-2 with TRBJ2-2; 7 bases are shared with TRBD1. Trimming took 5 bases from V and 5 from J; bases not matched to a gene: 5. The CDR3 extends over 14 amino acids. Germline V gives CDR1 SGHAT, CDR2 FQNNGV. CDR3 nucleotide sequence: TGTGCCAGCAGCCCGTCGACAGGGACCGGGGAGCTGTTTTTT. This translates into CASSPSTGTGELFF.

There are a few counts of this clone. The chain recombines TRBV10-3 with TRBJ2-7, with D possibly matching TRBD1 (5 bases). This CDR3 is 14 amino acids long. The germline CDR1 and CDR2 sequences are ENHRY and SYGVKD. Trimming removed 6 bases at V and 5 bases at J, with 17 bases between. Here the CDR3 reads CAIRAREAVHEQYF. Written as DNA, the CDR3 is TGTGCCATCAGGGCCAGGGAAGCAGTCCACGAGCAGTACTTC.

The chain couples TRBV6-5 to TRBJ2-5; the D call may be TRBD1 or TRBD2 (6 bases each). This CDR3 has 14 amino acids. V was shortened by 2 bases and J by 7 bases, with 14 bases between the two germline ends. The germline V gene has CDR1 MNHEY and CDR2 SVGAGI. Here the CDR3 DNA reads TGTGCCAGCAGTTACCTGGGGGCGCGGGGGACCCAGTACTTC. Translation gives CASSYLGARGTQYF.

This sequence joins TRBV2 and TRBJ2-5; no clear D gene. The CDR3 length is 11 residues. V was pared by 7 bases and J by 3 bases, with 6 bases between. The V gene's germline CDR1 is SNHLY and CDR2 FYNNEI. CDR3 protein: CASILKETQYF. DNA for the CDR3: TGTGCCAGCATTCTAAAAGAGACCCAGTACTTC.

The chain joins TRBV7-8 to TRBJ2-5; D unclear. V lost 5 bases to trimming and J lost 5 bases, with 6 bases between them. The germline V gene encodes CDR1 SGHVS and CDR2 FQNEAQ. There are 11 residues in the CDR3. The CDR3 region is CASSPRETQYF. The CDR3 nucleotides read TGTGCCAGCAGCCCCCGCGAGACCCAGTACTTC.

V is TRBV5-1 and J is TRBJ2-1, with 9 bases that match TRBD1. Germline assignment: CDR1 SGHRS and CDR2 YFSETQ. The CDR3 runs 15 residues. J gave up 9 bases and V 6 bases, and 13 bases lay outside the gene matches. Here the CDR3 reads CASTLDGTGSGEQFF. The CDR3 DNA is TGCGCCAGCACCCTCGACGGGACAGGGAGCGGTGAGCAGTTCTTC.

The V and J genes are TRBV25-1 and TRBJ2-4; perhaps TRBD1 as D (5 bases). The CDR3 is made up of 15 amino acids. Looked up from germline, CDR1 is MGHDK and CDR2 is SYGVNS. The ends were cut back, 4 bases at V and 0 bases at J, with 10 bases in the middle. The CDR3 is CASSVQELAKNIQYF. CDR3 sequence (DNA): TGTGCCAGCAGTGTACAGGAGCTAGCCAAAAACATTCAGTACTTC.

V gene TRBV28 combines with J gene TRBJ1-3; 7 nucleotides agree with TRBD1. J lost 1 base, V lost 1 base, and 1 base had no gene match. CDR1 is MDHEN and CDR2 is SYDVKM in the germline V gene. This CDR3 has 15 amino acids. CDR3: CASSLYRGSGNTIYF. Here the CDR3 DNA reads TGTGCCAGCAGTTTATACAGGGGTTCTGGAAACACCATATATTTT.

This chain uses TRBV9 with TRBJ1-2; D not resolved. Germline V gene sequence: CDR1 SGDLS, CDR2 YYNGEE. The CDR3 spans 14 residues. Trimming removed 0 bases from V and 4 bases from J, with 10 bases in between. Here the CDR3 reads CASSVDSLSYGYTF. The CDR3 DNA is TGTGCCAGCAGCGTAGATTCCCTCTCCTATGGCTACACCTTC.

The chain employs TRBV19 and TRBJ2-1; D might be TRBD2 (6 bases). CDR1 LNHDA and CDR2 SQIVND come from the germline V gene (reference sequence). CDR3 length equals 15 residues. Trimming took off 3 bases at V and 2 bases at J, with 11 bases between the two ends. In DNA, the CDR3 is TGTGCCAGTAGTATCGGGGCTAGCGCCTACAATGAGCAGTTCTTC. As protein: CASSIGASAYNEQFF.

The chain uses TRBV9 and TRBJ2-3; 10 nucleotides agree with TRBD2. The V gene's germline CDR1 is SGDLS and CDR2 YYNGEE. The CDR3 has 16 amino acids. After removal of 4 bases from V and 5 bases from J, the junction contained 10 bases not matched to a gene. The CDR3 loop is CASSLRLAGGLDTQYF. As DNA, the CDR3 is TGTGCCAGCAGCTTGCGACTAGCGGGCGGGTTAGATACGCAGTATTTT.

The rearrangement joins TRBV10-3 to TRBJ2-3; D remains ambiguous. Germline CDR1 is ENHRY and CDR2 is SYGVKD. This CDR3 spans 13 amino acids. Trimming shortened V by 7 bases and J by 4 bases, and 12 bases separated the two germline ends. The DNA of the CDR3 is TGTGCCATCACCGAACAAGGCTCAGATACGCAGTATTTT. It translates to CAITEQGSDTQYF.